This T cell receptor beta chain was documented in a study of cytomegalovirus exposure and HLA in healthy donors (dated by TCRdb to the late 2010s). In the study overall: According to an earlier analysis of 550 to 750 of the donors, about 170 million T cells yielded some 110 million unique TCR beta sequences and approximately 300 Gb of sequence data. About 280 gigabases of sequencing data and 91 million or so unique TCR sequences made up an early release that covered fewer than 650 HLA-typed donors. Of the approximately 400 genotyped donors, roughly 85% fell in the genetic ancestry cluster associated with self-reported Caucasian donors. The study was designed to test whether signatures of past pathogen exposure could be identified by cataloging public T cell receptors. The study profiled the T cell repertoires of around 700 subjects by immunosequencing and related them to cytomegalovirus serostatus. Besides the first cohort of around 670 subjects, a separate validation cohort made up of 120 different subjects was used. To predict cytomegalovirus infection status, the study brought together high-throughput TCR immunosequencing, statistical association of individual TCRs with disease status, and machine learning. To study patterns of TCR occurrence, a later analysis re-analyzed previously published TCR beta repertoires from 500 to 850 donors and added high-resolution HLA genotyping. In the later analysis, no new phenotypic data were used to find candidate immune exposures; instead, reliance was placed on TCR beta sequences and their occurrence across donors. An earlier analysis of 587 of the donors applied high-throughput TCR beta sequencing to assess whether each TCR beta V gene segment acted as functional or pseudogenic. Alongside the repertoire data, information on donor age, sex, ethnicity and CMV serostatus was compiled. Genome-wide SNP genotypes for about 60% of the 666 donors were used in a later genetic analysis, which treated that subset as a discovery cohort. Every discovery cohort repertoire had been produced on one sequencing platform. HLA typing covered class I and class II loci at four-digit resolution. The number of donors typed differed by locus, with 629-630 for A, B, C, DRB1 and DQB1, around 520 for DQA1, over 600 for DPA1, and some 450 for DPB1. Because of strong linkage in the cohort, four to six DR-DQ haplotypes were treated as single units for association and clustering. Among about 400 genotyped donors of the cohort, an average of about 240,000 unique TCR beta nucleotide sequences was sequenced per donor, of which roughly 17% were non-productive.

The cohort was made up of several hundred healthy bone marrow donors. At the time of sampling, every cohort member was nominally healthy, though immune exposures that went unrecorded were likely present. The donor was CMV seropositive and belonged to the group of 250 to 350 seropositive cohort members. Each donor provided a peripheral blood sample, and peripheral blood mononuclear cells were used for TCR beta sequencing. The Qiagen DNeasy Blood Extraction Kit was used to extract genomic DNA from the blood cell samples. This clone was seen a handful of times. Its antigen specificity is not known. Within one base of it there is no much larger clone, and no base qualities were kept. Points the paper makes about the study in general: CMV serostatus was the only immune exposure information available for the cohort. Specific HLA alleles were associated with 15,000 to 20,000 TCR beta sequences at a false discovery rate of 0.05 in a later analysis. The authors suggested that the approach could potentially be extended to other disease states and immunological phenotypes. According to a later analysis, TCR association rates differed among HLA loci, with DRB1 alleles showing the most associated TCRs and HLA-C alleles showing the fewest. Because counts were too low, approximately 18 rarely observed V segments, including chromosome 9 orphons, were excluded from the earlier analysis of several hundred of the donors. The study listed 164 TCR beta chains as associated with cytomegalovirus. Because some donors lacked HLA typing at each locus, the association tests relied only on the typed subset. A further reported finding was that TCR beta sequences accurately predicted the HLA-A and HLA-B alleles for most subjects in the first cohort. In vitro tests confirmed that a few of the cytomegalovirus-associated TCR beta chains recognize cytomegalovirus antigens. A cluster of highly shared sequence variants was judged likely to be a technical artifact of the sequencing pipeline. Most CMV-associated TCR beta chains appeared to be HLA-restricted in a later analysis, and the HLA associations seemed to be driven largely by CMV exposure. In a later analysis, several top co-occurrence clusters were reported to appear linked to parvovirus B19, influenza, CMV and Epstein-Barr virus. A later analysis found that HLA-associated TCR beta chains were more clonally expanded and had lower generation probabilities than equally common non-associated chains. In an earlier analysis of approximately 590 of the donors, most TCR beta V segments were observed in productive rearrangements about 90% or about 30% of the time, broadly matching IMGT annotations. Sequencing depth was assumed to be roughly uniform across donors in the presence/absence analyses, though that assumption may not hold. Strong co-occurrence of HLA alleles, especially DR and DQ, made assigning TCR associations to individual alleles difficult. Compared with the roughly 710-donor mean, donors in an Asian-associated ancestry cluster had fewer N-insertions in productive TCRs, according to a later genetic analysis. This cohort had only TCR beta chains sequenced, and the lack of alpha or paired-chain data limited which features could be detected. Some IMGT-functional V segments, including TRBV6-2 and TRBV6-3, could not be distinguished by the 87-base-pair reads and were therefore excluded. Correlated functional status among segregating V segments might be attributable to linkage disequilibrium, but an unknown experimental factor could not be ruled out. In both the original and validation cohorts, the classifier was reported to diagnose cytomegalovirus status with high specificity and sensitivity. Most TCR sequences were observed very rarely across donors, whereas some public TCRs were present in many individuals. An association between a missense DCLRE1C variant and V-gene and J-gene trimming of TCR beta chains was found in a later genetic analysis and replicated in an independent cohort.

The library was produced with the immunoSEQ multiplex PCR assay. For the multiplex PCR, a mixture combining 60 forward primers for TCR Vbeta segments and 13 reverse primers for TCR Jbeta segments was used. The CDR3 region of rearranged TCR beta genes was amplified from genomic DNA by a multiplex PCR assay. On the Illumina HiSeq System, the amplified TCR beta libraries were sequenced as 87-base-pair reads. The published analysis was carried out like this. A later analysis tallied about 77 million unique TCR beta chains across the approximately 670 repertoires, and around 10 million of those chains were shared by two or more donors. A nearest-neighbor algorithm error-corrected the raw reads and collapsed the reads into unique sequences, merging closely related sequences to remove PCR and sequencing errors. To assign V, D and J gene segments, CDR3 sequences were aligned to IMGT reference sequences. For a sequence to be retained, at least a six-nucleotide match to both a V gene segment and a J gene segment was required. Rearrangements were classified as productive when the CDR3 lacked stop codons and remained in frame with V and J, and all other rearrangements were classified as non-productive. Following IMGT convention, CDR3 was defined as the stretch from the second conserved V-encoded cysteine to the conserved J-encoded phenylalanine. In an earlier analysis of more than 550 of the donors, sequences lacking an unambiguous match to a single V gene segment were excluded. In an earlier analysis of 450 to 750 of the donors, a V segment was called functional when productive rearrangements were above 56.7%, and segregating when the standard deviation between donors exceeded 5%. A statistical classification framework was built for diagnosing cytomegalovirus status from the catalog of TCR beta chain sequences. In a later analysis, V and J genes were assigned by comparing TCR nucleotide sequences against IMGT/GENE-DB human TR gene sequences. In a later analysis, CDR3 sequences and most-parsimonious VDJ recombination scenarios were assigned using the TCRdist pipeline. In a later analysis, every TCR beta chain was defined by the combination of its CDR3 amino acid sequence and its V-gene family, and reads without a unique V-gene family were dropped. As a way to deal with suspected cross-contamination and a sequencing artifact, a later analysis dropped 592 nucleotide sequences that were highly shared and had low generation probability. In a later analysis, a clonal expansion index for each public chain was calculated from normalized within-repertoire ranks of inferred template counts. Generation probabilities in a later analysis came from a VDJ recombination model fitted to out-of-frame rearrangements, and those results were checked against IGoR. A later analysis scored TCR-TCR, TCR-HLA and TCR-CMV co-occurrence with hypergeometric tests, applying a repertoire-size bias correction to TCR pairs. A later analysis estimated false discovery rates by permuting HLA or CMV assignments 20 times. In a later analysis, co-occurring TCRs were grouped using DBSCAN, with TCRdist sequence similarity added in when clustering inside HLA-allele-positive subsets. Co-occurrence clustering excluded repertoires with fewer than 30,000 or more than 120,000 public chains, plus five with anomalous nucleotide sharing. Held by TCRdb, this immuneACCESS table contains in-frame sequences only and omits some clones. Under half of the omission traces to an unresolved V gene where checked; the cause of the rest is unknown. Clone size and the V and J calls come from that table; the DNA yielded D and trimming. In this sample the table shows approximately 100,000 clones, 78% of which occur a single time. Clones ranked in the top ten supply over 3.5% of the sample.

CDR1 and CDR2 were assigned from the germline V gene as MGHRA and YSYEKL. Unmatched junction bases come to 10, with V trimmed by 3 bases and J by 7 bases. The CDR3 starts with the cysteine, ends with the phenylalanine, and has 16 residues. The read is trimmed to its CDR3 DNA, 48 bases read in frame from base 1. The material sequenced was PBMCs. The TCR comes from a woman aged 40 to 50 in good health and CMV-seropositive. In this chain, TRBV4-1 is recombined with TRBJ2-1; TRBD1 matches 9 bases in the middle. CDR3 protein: CASSQAGTGLWNEQFF. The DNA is TGCGCCAGCAGCCAGGCCGGGACAGGGCTTTGGAATGAGCAGTTCTTC.